The 10 T cell receptor beta chains given below trace back to one sample, sequenced in a study of response to subunit inactivated influenza vaccine. In TCRdb, the RT-PCR reads were re-called with MiXCR into one record per CDR3 protein. The sample yields approximately 490,000 distinct CDR3 sequences, approximately 7.7% seen once. The sample was PBMCs from blood, taken less than 30 months after vaccination. The receptors shown here come from a man aged 50 to 75 who received an inactivated influenza vaccine.

This clonotype occurred many times. CDR3 sequence reads: CASSLPQAGANEQFF. CDR3 nucleotides: TGTGCCAGCAGTTTACCCCAAGCCGGGGCGAATGAGCAGTTCTTC. This chain connects TRBV12-3 or TRBV12-4 to TRBJ2-1; D tentatively fits TRBD1 or TRBD2 (5 bases each). The length of the CDR3 is 15 residues. The V end was cut by 2 bases, the J end by 7 bases, with 15 bases between.

This clonotype was observed many times. The rearrangement uses TRBV6-1 and TRBJ1-1; D is unclear. V was shortened by 8 bases and J by 2 bases, with 12 bases between the two germline ends. The CDR3 totals 13 residues. Per germline, CDR1 MNHNS and CDR2 SASEGT. DNA of the CDR3: TGTGCCAGCGGACCGAGGCACAACACTGAAGCTTTCTTT. Protein: CASGPRHNTEAFF.

With respect to this clonotype: At one end the junction does not follow the germline gene, possibly because of a read error. This chain connects TRBV9 to TRBJ1-3; no clear D gene. Germline CDR1 is SGDLS and CDR2 is YYNGEE. The CDR3 is 14 amino acids. The CDR3, as DNA: TGTGCCAGCAGCCCGACAAATTCTGTGGGCACCACATATTTT. Translated: CASSPTNSVGTTYF.

This clonotype occurred a few times. This chain connects TRBV28 to TRBJ2-1; TRBD1 matches at 9 bases. The J segment lost 2 bases and the V segment lost 3 bases, leaving 2 bases of the junction unmatched. Germline values: CDR1 MDHEN, CDR2 SYDVKM. This CDR3 has 15 residues. CDR3 protein: CASSFRTGAYNEQFF. CDR3 nucleotides: TGTGCCAGCAGTTTTCGGACAGGGGCCTACAATGAGCAGTTCTTC.

The chain links TRBV4-2 to TRBJ2-5, with a possible D match to TRBD2 (5 bases). The CDR3 is made up of 13 amino acids. Deletions cut 6 bases from V and 1 base from J, with 9 bases between. CDR1 is LGHNA, CDR2 YNFKEQ, per germline. CDR3 loop: CASRSGVQETQYF. DNA of the CDR3: TGTGCCAGCAGAAGCGGAGTCCAAGAGACCCAGTACTTC.

The chain is built from TRBV5-1 and TRBJ2-1; 7 positions agree with TRBD1. J gave up 3 bases and V 7 bases, and 4 bases lay outside the gene matches. The CDR3 consists of 13 residues. Germline CDR1 is SGHRS and CDR2 is YFSETQ. The CDR3 loop reads CASLGTDYNEQFF. The CDR3 nucleotides read TGCGCCAGCCTCGGGACAGACTACAATGAGCAGTTCTTC. Supplemented by reference TRBV5-1 and TRBJ2-1, the full variable domain reads KAGVTQTPRYLIKTRGQQVTLSCSPISGHRSVSWYQQTPGQGLQFLFEYFSETQRNKGNFPGRFSGRQFSNSRSEMNVSTLELGDSALYLCASLGTDYNEQFFGPGTRLTVL.

This chain links TRBV7-9 with TRBJ1-4, with D unclear. The CDR3 is made up of 14 amino acids. V dropped 5 bases and J dropped 2 bases, with 9 bases sitting between them. In germline, CDR1 is SEHNR, CDR2 FQNEAQ (reference sequence). The CDR3 spells CASSGRATNEKLFF. The CDR3 bases are TGTGCCAGCAGCGGAAGAGCTACTAATGAAAAACTGTTTTTT.

The rearrangement uses TRBV30 and TRBJ2-7; D tentatively fits TRBD1 or TRBD2 (5 bases each). Germline V CDR1 and CDR2: GTSNPN, SVGIG (reference sequence). Trimming cost V 4 bases and J 7 bases, with 20 bases left between them. The CDR3 runs 14 residues. The CDR3 reads CAWNPGTGPGEQYF. The DNA of the CDR3 is TGTGCCTGGAACCCCGGGACCGGTCCAGGGGAGCAGTACTTC.

The DNA of the CDR3 is TGTGCCAGCAGCCAAGTGTCCGGGTTCTACATGAACACTGAAGCTTTCTTT. This translates into CASSQVSGFYMNTEAFF. The chain combines TRBV4-2 with TRBJ1-1; D remains ambiguous. With 1 base removed from V and 0 bases from J, the gap between germline ends came to 15 bases. The CDR3 length is 17 residues. Germline loops: CDR1 LGHNA, CDR2 YNFKEQ.

The sample holds many counts of this clonotype. The chain couples TRBV12-3 or TRBV12-4 to TRBJ2-2; D is perhaps TRBD2 (6 bases). Trimming took 3 bases from V and 0 from J, leaving 8 bases between them. CDR3 length: 15 amino acids. CDR3 sequence: CASSLGGANTGELFF. The CDR3 DNA is TGTGCCAGCAGTTTGGGGGGTGCGAACACCGGGGAGCTGTTTTTT.